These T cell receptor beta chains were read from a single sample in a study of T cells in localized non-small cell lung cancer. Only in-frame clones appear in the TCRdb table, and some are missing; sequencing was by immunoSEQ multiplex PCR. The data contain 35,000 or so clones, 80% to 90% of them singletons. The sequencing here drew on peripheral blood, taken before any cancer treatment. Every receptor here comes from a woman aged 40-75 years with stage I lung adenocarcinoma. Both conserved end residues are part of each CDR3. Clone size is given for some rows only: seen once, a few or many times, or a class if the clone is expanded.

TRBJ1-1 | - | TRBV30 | CAWTQQTTEAFF
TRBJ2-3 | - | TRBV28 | CASSLTVGGTDTQYF
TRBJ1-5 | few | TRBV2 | CASRADLSNQPQHF
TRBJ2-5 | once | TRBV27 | CASSLGGGETQYF
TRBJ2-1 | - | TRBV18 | CASSPNPYGNEQFF
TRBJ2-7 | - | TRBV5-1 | CASSLGGRYEQYF
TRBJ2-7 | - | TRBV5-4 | CASSLGLGSYEQYF
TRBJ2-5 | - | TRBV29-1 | CSVERQGGETQYF
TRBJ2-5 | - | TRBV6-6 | CASSYSVADQETQYF
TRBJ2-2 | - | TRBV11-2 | CASSFDLPWPNTGELFF
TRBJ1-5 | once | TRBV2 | CASRPRQGGNQPQHF
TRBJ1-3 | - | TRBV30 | CAWSVLSGNTIYF
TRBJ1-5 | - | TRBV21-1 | CASSATAVGNQPQHF
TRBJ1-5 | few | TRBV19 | CASSTEGVGETNQPQHF
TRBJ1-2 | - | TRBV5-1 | CASSLGQGANYGYTF
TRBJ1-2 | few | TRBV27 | CASSSSPLGGYYGYTF
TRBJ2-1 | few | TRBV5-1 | CASRSASGYNEQFF
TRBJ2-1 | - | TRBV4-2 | CASSQVRGTSGRGEQFF
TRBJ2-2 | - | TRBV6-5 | CASSYVTGTYTGELFF
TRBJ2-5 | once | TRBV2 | CASRTRRQTQYF
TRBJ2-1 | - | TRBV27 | CASSPSPGLAEYNEQFF
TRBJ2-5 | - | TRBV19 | CASSIVGQRETQYF
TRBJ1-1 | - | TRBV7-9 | CASSLRGAEAFF
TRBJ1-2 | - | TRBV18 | CASSFQGQRSGYTF
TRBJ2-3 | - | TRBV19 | CASSPSSGILVETDTQYF
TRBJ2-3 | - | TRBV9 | CASSAAAYTDTQYF
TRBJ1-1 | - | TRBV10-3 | CAISESLGGVDF
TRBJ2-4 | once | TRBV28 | CASSLTGPGIQYF
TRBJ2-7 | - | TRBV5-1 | CASSPSTGVGYEQYF
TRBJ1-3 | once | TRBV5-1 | CASRGPGSSSGNTIYF
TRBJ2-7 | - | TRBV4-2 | CASSLRVDRAHEQYF
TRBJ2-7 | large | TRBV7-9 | CASRTGAGQLYEQYF
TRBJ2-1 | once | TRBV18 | CASSPLLKNYNEQFF
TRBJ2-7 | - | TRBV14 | CASSQAGAGGYEQYF
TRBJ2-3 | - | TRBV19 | CASKAWDRSDTQYF
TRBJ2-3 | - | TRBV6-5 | CASSYSKRGATDTQYF
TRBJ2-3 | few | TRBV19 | CASSVTVLDTQYF
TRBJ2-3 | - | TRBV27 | CASGAKGADTQYF
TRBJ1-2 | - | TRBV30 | CAWSLDYGYTF
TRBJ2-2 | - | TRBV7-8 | CASSLGEPGELFF
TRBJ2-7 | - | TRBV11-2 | CASSSQDYEQYF
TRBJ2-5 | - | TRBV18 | CASSPPTGVETQYF
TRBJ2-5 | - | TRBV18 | CASSGGDLETQYF
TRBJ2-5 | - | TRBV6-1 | CASSESQGGGKETQYF
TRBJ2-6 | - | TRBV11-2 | CASSLDRAKGANVLTF
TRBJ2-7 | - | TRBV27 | CASSSGLAGGYEQYF
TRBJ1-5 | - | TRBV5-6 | CASSLGPGAQHF
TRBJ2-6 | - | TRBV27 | CASSLWAGGYSGANVLTF
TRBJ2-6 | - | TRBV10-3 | CAIGNSGANVLTF
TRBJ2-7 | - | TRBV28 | CASSSTLLLRQYF
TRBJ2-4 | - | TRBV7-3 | CASSPNNKNIQYF
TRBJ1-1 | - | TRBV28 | CASRRPGQGTIYTEAFF
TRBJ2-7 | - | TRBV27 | CASSLWGPPSSYEQYF